These T cell receptor beta chains were read from a single sample in a study of T-cell reconstitution after alpha-beta-depleted transplantation in children. MiXCR was run by TCRdb on the PCR reads, yielding one entry per CDR3 protein. The table includes roughly 98,000 distinct CDR3 sequences, around a sixth detected once. The input for sequencing was PBMCs, mostly from graft donor cells, taken 180 days after TCRalphabeta/CD19-depleted stem cell transplant. The receptors were gathered from a male patient between 2 and 10 years old who had a stem cell transplant for acute lymphoblastic leukemia, so the T cells may come from the graft donor. Both conserved end residues are part of each CDR3. A D gene is named only where the DNA matches it firmly. The size entry is marked missing in some rows and otherwise reads once, few, many or a size class.

V gene: TRBV7-7; clone size: few; D gene: TRBD1; J gene: TRBJ2-7; CDR3 DNA: TGTGCCAGCAGGCTAACTCGTCGACAGGGCTTTGGCTACGAGCAGTACTTC; CDR3 protein: CASRLTRRQGFGYEQYF
V gene: TRBV5-6; clone size: -; D gene: -; J gene: TRBJ1-1; CDR3 DNA: TGTGCCAGCAGCTTGGGACCGGGGAGGACTGAAGCTTTCTTT; CDR3 protein: CASSLGPGRTEAFF
V gene: TRBV3-1; clone size: few; D gene: -; J gene: TRBJ1-5; CDR3 DNA: TGTGCCAGCAGCCAAGGACCGAGTAGCAATCAGCCCCAGCATTTT; CDR3 protein: CASSQGPSSNQPQHF
V gene: TRBV5-1; clone size: -; D gene: -; J gene: TRBJ2-7; CDR3 DNA: TGCGCCAGCAGCTTTAGCGGAGGCTCCTCCTACGAGCAGTACTTC; CDR3 protein: CASSFSGGSSYEQYF
V gene: TRBV20-1; clone size: -; D gene: TRBD2; J gene: TRBJ2-3; CDR3 DNA: TGCAGTGCTAGAGACGTGAGACTAGCGGGCTCCACAGATACGCAGTATTTT; CDR3 protein: CSARDVRLAGSTDTQYF
V gene: TRBV5-6; clone size: -; D gene: -; J gene: TRBJ2-2; CDR3 DNA: TGTGCCAGCAGCTTGAGTACTAGGATGAACACCGGGGAGCTGTTTTTT; CDR3 protein: CASSLSTRMNTGELFF
V gene: TRBV5-1; clone size: few; D gene: -; J gene: TRBJ2-2; CDR3 DNA: TGCGCCAGCAGCGTCCTGACAGGGAACACCGGGGAGCTGTTTTTT; CDR3 protein: CASSVLTGNTGELFF
V gene: TRBV18; clone size: few; D gene: -; J gene: TRBJ2-3; CDR3 DNA: TGTGCCAGCTCACCACCGCTAGCACGTCCAGATACGCAGTATTTT; CDR3 protein: CASSPPLARPDTQYF
V gene: TRBV12-3/TRBV12-4; clone size: few; D gene: TRBD2; J gene: TRBJ2-5; CDR3 DNA: TGTGCCAGCAGAATAGCGGGGGCAGGAACAGAGACCCAGTACTTC; CDR3 protein: CASRIAGAGTETQYF
V gene: TRBV25-1; clone size: few; D gene: -; J gene: TRBJ2-5; CDR3 DNA: TGTGCCAGCACTCGGGGGGCGGAAGAGACCCAGTACTTC; CDR3 protein: CASTRGAEETQYF
V gene: TRBV7-7; clone size: -; D gene: TRBD1; J gene: TRBJ2-2; CDR3 DNA: TGTGCCAGCAGCTTCCGGGACAGGGGAGATGGGGGGATCGCCGGGGAGCTGTTTTTT; CDR3 protein: CASSFRDRGDGGIAGELFF
V gene: TRBV6-1; clone size: -; D gene: TRBD1; J gene: TRBJ1-1; CDR3 DNA: TGTGCCAGCAGTGAATGGACAGGGACGAACACTGAAGCTTTCTTT; CDR3 protein: CASSEWTGTNTEAFF
V gene: TRBV21-1; clone size: few; D gene: -; J gene: TRBJ1-1; CDR3 DNA: TGTGCCAGCAGCAAAGCCCCTCGGCCTGGTACTGAAGCTTTCTTT; CDR3 protein: CASSKAPRPGTEAFF
V gene: TRBV3-1; clone size: few; D gene: -; J gene: TRBJ2-5; CDR3 DNA: TGTGCCAGCAGCCAAGGATCCGGCTCGCGAGGAAGTGGGGGGGGCACGGAGACCCAGTACTTC; CDR3 protein: CASSQGSGSRGSGGGTETQYF
V gene: TRBV20-1; clone size: few; D gene: -; J gene: TRBJ2-3; CDR3 DNA: TGCAGTGTACTAGACACAGATACGCAGTATTTT; CDR3 protein: CSVLDTDTQYF
V gene: TRBV27; clone size: many; D gene: -; J gene: TRBJ2-7; CDR3 DNA: TGTGCCAGCAGTTTCGGAAGGGCCTACGAGCAGTACTTC; CDR3 protein: CASSFGRAYEQYF
V gene: TRBV6-5; clone size: -; D gene: TRBD2; J gene: TRBJ2-7; CDR3 DNA: TGTGCCAGCAGTTCCGGGACTACCAGCTCCTACGAGCAGTACTTC; CDR3 protein: CASSSGTTSSYEQYF
V gene: TRBV11-2; clone size: few; D gene: -; J gene: TRBJ2-7; CDR3 DNA: TGTGCCAGCAGCTTAAGGGGACCCTCCTACGAGCAGTACTTC; CDR3 protein: CASSLRGPSYEQYF
V gene: TRBV6-1; clone size: -; D gene: -; J gene: TRBJ2-5; CDR3 DNA: TGTGCCAGCAGCCTGATCCGGGACATTTTGATGGAGACCCAGTACTTC; CDR3 protein: CASSLIRDILMETQYF
V gene: TRBV29-1; clone size: -; D gene: -; J gene: TRBJ1-5; CDR3 DNA: TGCAGCGCCGCGGACAGCAATCAGCCCCAGCATTTT; CDR3 protein: CSAADSNQPQHF
V gene: TRBV4-2; clone size: few; D gene: TRBD1; J gene: TRBJ2-7; CDR3 DNA: TGTGCCAGCAGCCACGAAGGGACAGCAGGGTACGAGCAGTACTTC; CDR3 protein: CASSHEGTAGYEQYF
V gene: TRBV6-2/TRBV6-3; clone size: few; D gene: TRBD1; J gene: TRBJ2-7; CDR3 DNA: TGTGCCAGCAGTAACCCACAGGGGCGCGACGAGCAGTACTTC; CDR3 protein: CASSNPQGRDEQYF
V gene: TRBV5-1; clone size: -; D gene: TRBD1; J gene: TRBJ1-2; CDR3 DNA: TGCGCCAGCAGCTTGGCCATACAGGGGACCTATGGCTACACCTTC; CDR3 protein: CASSLAIQGTYGYTF
V gene: TRBV3-1; clone size: many; D gene: -; J gene: TRBJ1-6; CDR3 DNA: TGTGCCAGCAGCCAAGGGAGGGGGAATTCACCCCTCCACTTT; CDR3 protein: CASSQGRGNSPLHF
V gene: TRBV12-3/TRBV12-4; clone size: -; D gene: -; J gene: TRBJ2-3; CDR3 DNA: TGTGCCACCACGACCGACGGGAAGGGAAAGCAGTATTTT; CDR3 protein: CATTTDGKGKQYF
V gene: TRBV5-1; clone size: few; D gene: -; J gene: TRBJ2-7; CDR3 DNA: TGCGCCAGCAGCTTGGATCTCAGCTCCTACGAGCAGTACTTC; CDR3 protein: CASSLDLSSYEQYF
V gene: TRBV5-4; clone size: many; D gene: -; J gene: TRBJ2-1; CDR3 DNA: TGTGCCAGCAGCTTGGAAAGATCCTACATGAATGAGCAGTTCTTC; CDR3 protein: CASSLERSYMNEQFF
V gene: TRBV25-1; clone size: -; D gene: -; J gene: TRBJ2-3; CDR3 DNA: TGTGCCAGCAGCAGACCTCGGGGGGCAGGGGCAGATACGCAGTATTTT; CDR3 protein: CASSRPRGAGADTQYF
V gene: TRBV20-1; clone size: -; D gene: -; J gene: TRBJ2-3; CDR3 DNA: TGCAGTGCTCCACAGGGAGTCATGACAGATACGCAGTATTTT; CDR3 protein: CSAPQGVMTDTQYF
V gene: TRBV7-2; clone size: -; D gene: -; J gene: TRBJ2-1; CDR3 DNA: TGTGCCAGCAGCTTAGGGCTAAACAATGAGCAGTTCTTC; CDR3 protein: CASSLGLNNEQFF
V gene: TRBV5-1; clone size: -; D gene: TRBD1; J gene: TRBJ1-2; CDR3 DNA: TGCGCCAGCAGCGCGGGACAGTTTCGGTATGGCTACACCTTC; CDR3 protein: CASSAGQFRYGYTF
V gene: TRBV7-2; clone size: -; D gene: -; J gene: TRBJ2-7; CDR3 DNA: TGTGCCAGCAGCTTGTGGTCTGAGGAGCAGTACTTC; CDR3 protein: CASSLWSEEQYF
V gene: TRBV7-9; clone size: few; D gene: -; J gene: TRBJ1-1; CDR3 DNA: TGTGCCAGCAGCACACAGGGGAACACTGAAGCTTTCTTT; CDR3 protein: CASSTQGNTEAFF
V gene: TRBV20-1; clone size: -; D gene: TRBD1; J gene: TRBJ2-5; CDR3 DNA: TGCAGTGCTAGAGGACAGGGGGGCGAGACCCAGTACTTC; CDR3 protein: CSARGQGGETQYF
V gene: TRBV3-1; clone size: many; D gene: -; J gene: TRBJ2-7; CDR3 DNA: TGTGCCAGCAGCCAAGAACCGACGACGGGTGAGCAGTACTTC; CDR3 protein: CASSQEPTTGEQYF
V gene: TRBV3-1; clone size: -; D gene: -; J gene: TRBJ1-1; CDR3 DNA: TGTGCCAGCAGCCCCGGACAGAAGAACACTGAAGCTTTCTTT; CDR3 protein: CASSPGQKNTEAFF
V gene: TRBV20-1; clone size: few; D gene: -; J gene: TRBJ2-1; CDR3 DNA: TGCAGTGCTGGCCTACAGGGTTTCTACAATGAGCAGTTCTTC; CDR3 protein: CSAGLQGFYNEQFF
V gene: TRBV4-3; clone size: -; D gene: -; J gene: TRBJ1-1; CDR3 DNA: TGCGCCAGCAGCCAAGATAAAGGGGTCACTGAAGCTTTCTTT; CDR3 protein: CASSQDKGVTEAFF
V gene: TRBV6-4; clone size: -; D gene: TRBD1; J gene: TRBJ2-6; CDR3 DNA: TGTGCCAGCAGTGACCGGACAGGGGGTACCTCTGGGGCCAACGTCCTGACTTTC; CDR3 protein: CASSDRTGGTSGANVLTF
V gene: TRBV4-1; clone size: few; D gene: -; J gene: TRBJ2-2; CDR3 DNA: TGCGCCAGCAGCCGAGGTACTGTAGGGGGGGACACCGGGGAGCTGTTTTTT; CDR3 protein: CASSRGTVGGDTGELFF
V gene: TRBV19; clone size: few; D gene: -; J gene: TRBJ2-7; CDR3 DNA: TGTGCCAGTAGTATGGTCTGGGGGCCCACCTACGAGCAGTACTTC; CDR3 protein: CASSMVWGPTYEQYF
V gene: TRBV12-3/TRBV12-4; clone size: few; D gene: -; J gene: TRBJ2-3; CDR3 DNA: TGTGCCAGCAGCCCAGGAGAAGATACGCAGTATTTT; CDR3 protein: CASSPGEDTQYF
V gene: TRBV4-1; clone size: few; D gene: -; J gene: TRBJ1-3; CDR3 DNA: TGCGCCAGCAGCCTTAGCGGAGACCGCCGCTCTGGAAACACCATATATTTT; CDR3 protein: CASSLSGDRRSGNTIYF
V gene: TRBV3-1; clone size: many; D gene: -; J gene: TRBJ2-5; CDR3 DNA: TGTGCCAGCAGCCAAGGAGCCAGACCTGGGGAGACCCAGTACTTC; CDR3 protein: CASSQGARPGETQYF
V gene: TRBV19; clone size: few; D gene: -; J gene: TRBJ2-3; CDR3 DNA: TGTGCCAGTAGTATCACCGGGATTGGCACAGATACGCAGTATTTT; CDR3 protein: CASSITGIGTDTQYF
V gene: TRBV3-1; clone size: many; D gene: -; J gene: TRBJ1-5; CDR3 DNA: TGTGCCAGCAGCCAATGGATAGGTCAGCCCCAGCATTTT; CDR3 protein: CASSQWIGQPQHF
V gene: TRBV20-1; clone size: -; D gene: TRBD2; J gene: TRBJ2-1; CDR3 DNA: TGCAGTGCTAGGGATAGCGGGATCTCTTACTACAATGAGCAGTTCTTC; CDR3 protein: CSARDSGISYYNEQFF
V gene: TRBV5-1; clone size: few; D gene: TRBD1; J gene: TRBJ1-6; CDR3 DNA: TGCGCCAGCAGCAACTCACAGGGGTCAGGTTCACCCCTCCACTTT; CDR3 protein: CASSNSQGSGSPLHF